The clone carrying this T cell receptor beta chain was observed a single time. The record originates from a study of shared T cell receptors in the human thymus. Here immunoSEQ multiplex PCR was the method, and the copy in TCRdb shows in-frame clones only, minus some. In the table there are about 660,000 clones, over 75% of which are singletons. V shed 10 bases and J 6 bases; nucleotides not matched to a gene: 14. Germline CDR1 reads WSHSY; CDR2 reads SAAADI. This CDR3 is built from 14 residues. The data also belong to a second study, concerning human thymus T cells. From that paper: It was healthy Finnish infants having corrective surgery for congenital heart defects who were the donors. Surgeons resected thymus tissue during corrective heart surgery. What appeared biased in thymic and blood repertoires was the usage of V and J genes.

Sequencing was done on a sample of thymocytes. V is TRBV10-2 and J is TRBJ2-7; 8 nucleotides align to TRBD2. The sequence derives from a boy younger than two with a congenital heart defect. CDR3 nucleotide sequence: TGCGCCACGCGGGGGGACGTGGTTGTCGGCGAGCAGTACTTC. Translation gives CATRGDVVVGEQYF.